This TCR beta chain was captured by sequencing in a study of vaccination and CD4 T cells after COVID-19. Study context: Drawing of post-COVID samples took place a median roughly 95 days after diagnosis (range 35 to 161). The post-vaccine samples came a median roughly 79 days after dose two (range 14 to 241). Each control culture was treated with a CEFX pool, an HIV-1 Nef pool, or no peptide. Findings of the study overall: Only relatively few convalescent patients were studied, and early post-infection timepoints were not analyzed.

Indicated time point: late sampling 161 to 241 days after vaccination in three convalescent patients. As for treatment: roughly 11-day PBMC culture with coronavirus spike peptide pools or control peptides (ViraFEST assay). Germline V CDR1 and CDR2: SQVTM, ANQGSEA. The CDR3 spans 9 residues. Between the trimmed V and J ends, which lost 8 bases and 9 bases, there was a span of 10 bases. Sequencing of DNA taken from cultured CD4+ T cells relied on the Oncomine TCR Beta short-read assay. TCRdb analysed the PCR reads with MiXCR anew, one entry per CDR3 protein. The sample holds 25,000 to 30,000 distinct CDR3 sequences, roughly a third seen once. This clonotype was seen only a few times. The antigen remains undetermined.

The rearrangement joins TRBV29-1 to TRBJ2-5; D uncertain. Material: CD4+ T cells from blood, cultured in vitro, obtained about 7 months after SARS-CoV-2 vaccination. The receptor's source is a human donor who had recovered from COVID-19. The CDR3 region is CSRVLSQYF. The CDR3 nucleotides read TGCAGCAGGGTTTTGTCCCAGTACTTC.